One sample yielded the 14 T cell receptor beta chains listed below, sequenced in a study of long-term antiretroviral therapy in people with HIV. The run of the v3.0 immunoSEQ assay was at survey level. Here immunoSEQ multiplex PCR was the method, and the copy in TCRdb shows in-frame clones only, minus some. The table records over 35,000 clones, around 80% of them present only once. The input for sequencing was unsorted PBMCs, taken 1.5 years after starting antiretroviral therapy. These receptors all stem from a man younger than 35 with HIV.

The V and J genes are TRBV7-2 and TRBJ1-1; D gene uncertain. The CDR3 extends over 13 amino acids. The germline V and J ends were trimmed by 1 base and 7 bases, with 10 bases remaining between them. Germline CDR1 is SGHTA and CDR2 is FQGNSA. The CDR3 nucleotides are TGTGCCAGCAGCTTAGAACAGACCCTTGAAGCTTTCTTT. It specifies CASSLEQTLEAFF.

The sample holds one count of this clone. CDR3 in DNA: TGTGCCAGCAGCCCGTTCTTCCCGAGGTCCCGGGATACGCAGTATTTT. Translating gives CASSPFFPRSRDTQYF. This chain uses TRBV5-4 with TRBJ2-3; D is unresolved. V was cut by 4 bases and J by 6 bases, with 21 bases left in between. The germline V gene encodes CDR1 SGHNT and CDR2 YYREEE (reference sequence). This CDR3 contains 16 residues.

The chain carries TRBV19 and TRBJ2-1; 10 bases agree with TRBD2. This CDR3 has 17 residues. Trimming removed 0 bases from V and 4 bases from J; junction bases left unmatched: 6. Per germline, CDR1 LNHDA and CDR2 SQIVND (reference sequence). The CDR3 here is CASSIDPPGLAYNEQFF. The DNA for the CDR3 is TGTGCCAGTAGTATAGATCCCCCGGGACTAGCGTACAATGAGCAGTTCTTC.

The chain is built from TRBV7-8 and TRBJ2-1; no clear D gene. Trimming took 1 base from V and 2 from J, leaving 12 bases between them. The CDR3 spans 16 residues. Germline values: CDR1 SGHVS, CDR2 FQNEAQ. The CDR3 loop is CASSLELTVTYNEQFF. The CDR3 DNA is TGTGCCAGCAGCTTAGAACTAACGGTGACCTACAATGAGCAGTTCTTC. Supplemented by reference TRBV7-8 and TRBJ2-1, the full variable domain reads GAGVSQSPRYKVAKRGQDVALRCDPISGHVSLFWYQQALGQGPEFLTYFQNEAQLDKSGLPSDRFFAERPEGSVSTLKIQRTQQEDSAVYLCASSLELTVTYNEQFFGPGTRLTVL.

The chain has TRBV11-2 and TRBJ2-7, with a tentative D call TRBD1 (6 bases). V lost 3 bases and J lost 6, with 15 bases in between. The length of the CDR3 is 14 residues. The germline V gene has CDR1 SGHAT and CDR2 FQNNGV. This CDR3 reads CASSLGRGMVEQYF. In DNA, the CDR3 is TGTGCCAGCAGCTTGGGCAGGGGAATGGTCGAGCAGTACTTC.

This chain connects TRBV6-4 to TRBJ1-5; no clear D gene. CDR1 and CDR2 (germline): MRHNA, SNTAGT. This CDR3 comprises 14 residues. Trimming left V 0 bases short and J 7 bases short, with 10 bases between. The CDR3 is CASSDSRVCQPQHF. CDR3 DNA: TGTGCCAGCAGTGACTCGAGGGTATGCCAGCCCCAGCATTTT.

The gene calls are TRBV19 and TRBJ1-5, with D maybe TRBD1 (6 bases). Germline V CDR1 and CDR2: LNHDA, SQIVND (reference sequence). Trimming removed 7 bases at V and 6 bases at J, with 19 bases between. The CDR3 has 15 amino acids. CDR3 region: CASNLGKGGAQPQHF. In nucleotides, the CDR3 is TGTGCCAGTAACCTTGGAAAGGGGGGAGCTCAGCCCCAGCATTTT.

The V and J genes are TRBV19 and TRBJ2-5; a weak D match, TRBD2 (6 bases). V was shortened by 1 base and J by 2 bases, with 8 bases between the two germline ends. The germline gives CDR1 LNHDA, CDR2 SQIVND (reference sequence). The CDR3 sequence is 14 residues long. The CDR3 bases are TGTGCCAGTAGTATAGCGACTAGGCAAGAGACCCAGTACTTC. Encoded protein: CASSIATRQETQYF.

This rearrangement joins TRBV6-5 to TRBJ2-3, with TRBD2 identical over 9 bases. Looked up from germline, CDR1 is MNHEY and CDR2 is SVGAGI. The CDR3 has 16 amino acids. After removal of 3 bases from V and 0 bases from J, the junction contained 4 bases not matched to a gene. The CDR3 spells CASSYLLAGSTDTQYF. DNA for the CDR3: TGTGCCAGCAGTTATTTGCTAGCGGGAAGCACAGATACGCAGTATTTT.

This rearrangement joins TRBV14 to TRBJ2-7; tentative D call: TRBD2 (6 bases). The CDR3 is made up of 14 amino acids. Germline V lookup: CDR1 SGHDN, CDR2 FVKESK. V was trimmed by 1 base and J by 6 bases, leaving 13 bases between them. CDR3 in amino acids: CASSQARLVTEQYF. The CDR3 nucleotides read TGTGCCAGCAGCCAAGCGAGACTAGTAACCGAGCAGTACTTC.

V gene TRBV19 combines with J gene TRBJ2-3; D may be TRBD2 (7 bases). Trimming took 3 bases from V and 0 from J, leaving 16 bases between them. The CDR3 consists of 17 residues. Germline V gene sequence: CDR1 LNHDA, CDR2 SQIVND (reference sequence). DNA for the CDR3: TGTGCCAGTAGTATTCGGACAGCGGGGACTAGCACAGATACGCAGTATTTT. Protein sequence: CASSIRTAGTSTDTQYF.

This chain joins TRBV19 and TRBJ1-1; D call uncertain. The V gene lost 7 bases and the J gene lost 4 bases, with 22 bases spanning the gap. The CDR3 consists of 16 residues. Germline V CDR1 and CDR2: LNHDA, SQIVND (reference sequence). For the CDR3, the DNA is TGTGCCAGTACAGCAGGACTTGGCTTGTACAGCACTGAAGCTTTCTTT. Protein sequence: CASTAGLGLYSTEAFF. The entire variable domain, with the rest obtained from reference TRBV19 and TRBJ1-1, is as follows: DGGITQSPKYLFRKEGQNVTLSCEQNLNHDAMYWYRQDPGQGLRLIYYSQIVNDFQKGDIAEGYSVSREKKESFPLTVTSAQKNPTAFYLCASTAGLGLYSTEAFFGQGTRLTVV.

This sequence joins TRBV27 and TRBJ2-7, with 14 positions matching TRBD2. The V gene's germline CDR1 is MNHEY and CDR2 SMNVEV (reference sequence). The V and J ends lost 4 bases and 0 bases, in that order; junction bases with no gene match: 11. CDR3 length: 19 residues. CDR3 DNA sequence: TGTGCCAGCAGTTCGGGACTAGCGGGAGAGGGGCGATTCTCCTACGAGCAGTACTTC. Protein sequence: CASSSGLAGEGRFSYEQYF.

This clone appeared once. V is TRBV10-3 and J is TRBJ2-3, with 10 positions matching TRBD1. Losses at the gene ends were 4 bases for V and 3 bases for J; bases not matched to a gene: 1. CDR1 and CDR2 (germline): ENHRY, SYGVKD. CDR3 size: 14 residues. The DNA for the CDR3 is TGTGCCATCAGTGGACAGGGGGCAACAGATACGCAGTATTTT. Protein sequence: CAISGQGATDTQYF.